This T cell receptor (beta chain) is drawn from a study of vaccination and CD4 T cells after COVID-19. Findings and limits, study-wide: 304 of 307 vaccine-specific clones from convalescent patients were spike mono-reactive.

The J segment lost 5 bases and the V segment lost 0 bases, leaving 7 bases of the junction unmatched. The CDR3 runs 16 residues. Germline V gene data show CDR1 as MNHEY and CDR2 as SVGAGI. The treatment here: roughly 10-day PBMC culture with coronavirus spike peptide pools or control peptides (ViraFEST assay). Via ViraFEST, peptide pools expanded antigen-specific T cells before TCR sequencing. The Oncomine TCR Beta short-read assay was what sequenced the DNA obtained from cultured CD4+ T cells. Someone extracted genomic DNA from cultured CD4+ T cells. MiXCR, run by TCRdb on the PCR reads, gives a single entry per CDR3 protein. The table has about 8,100 distinct CDR3 sequences, around 57% seen once; the top ten hold approximately 22%. Turning to this clonotype: Antigen specificity is unknown. Since the CDR3 does not end with the conserved phenylalanine or tryptophan, this likely comes from a read error.

The sequence was collected from a human donor who had recovered from COVID-19. The chain recombines TRBV6-5 with TRBJ2-7; 10 bases are a match to TRBD2. The sequencing sample was made of CD4+ T cells from blood, cultured in vitro. CDR3 residues: CASSYSRLAGVHEQYL. The DNA for the CDR3 is TGTGCCAGCAGTTACTCTAGGCTAGCGGGAGTCCACGAGCAGTACCTC.